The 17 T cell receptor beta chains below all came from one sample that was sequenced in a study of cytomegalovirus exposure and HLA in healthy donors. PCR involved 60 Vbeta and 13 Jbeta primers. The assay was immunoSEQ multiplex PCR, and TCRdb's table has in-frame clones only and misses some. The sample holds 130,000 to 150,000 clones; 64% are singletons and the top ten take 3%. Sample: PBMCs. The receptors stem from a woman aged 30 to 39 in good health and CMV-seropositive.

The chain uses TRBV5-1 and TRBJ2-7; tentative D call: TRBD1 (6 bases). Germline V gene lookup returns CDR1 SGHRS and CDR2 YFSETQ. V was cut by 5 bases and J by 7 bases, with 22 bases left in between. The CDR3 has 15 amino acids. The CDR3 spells CASRPTGTQTSEQYF. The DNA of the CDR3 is TGCGCCAGCAGACCTACCGGGACACAAACAAGTGAGCAGTACTTC.

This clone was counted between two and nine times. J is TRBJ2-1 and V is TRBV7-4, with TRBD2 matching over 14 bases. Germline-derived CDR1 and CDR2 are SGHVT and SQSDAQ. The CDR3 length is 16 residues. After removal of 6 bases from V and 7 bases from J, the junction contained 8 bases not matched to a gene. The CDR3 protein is CASRRLAGGPGNEQFF. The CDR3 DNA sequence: TGTGCCAGCAGGCGACTAGCGGGAGGGCCGGGGAATGAGCAGTTCTTC.

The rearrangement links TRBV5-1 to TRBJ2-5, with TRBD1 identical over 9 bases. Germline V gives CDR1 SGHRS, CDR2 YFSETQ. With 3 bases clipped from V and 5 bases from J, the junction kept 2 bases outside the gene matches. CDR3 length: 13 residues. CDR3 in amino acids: CASSWDRVETQYF. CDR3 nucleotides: TGCGCCAGCAGCTGGGACAGGGTCGAGACCCAGTACTTC.

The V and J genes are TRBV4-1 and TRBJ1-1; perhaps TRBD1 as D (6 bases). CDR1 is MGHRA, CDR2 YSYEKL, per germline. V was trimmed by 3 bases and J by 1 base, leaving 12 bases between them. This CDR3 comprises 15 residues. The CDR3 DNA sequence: TGCGCCAGCAGCCACACCGGGACACAGAACACTGAAGCTTTCTTT. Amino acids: CASSHTGTQNTEAFF.

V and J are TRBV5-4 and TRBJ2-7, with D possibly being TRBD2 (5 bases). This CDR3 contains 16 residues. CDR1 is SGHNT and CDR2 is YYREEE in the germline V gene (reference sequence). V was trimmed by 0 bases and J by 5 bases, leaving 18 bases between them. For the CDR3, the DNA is TGTGCCAGCAGCTTGGAATTAGACCCCACGGGGAACGAGCAGTACTTC. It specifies CASSLELDPTGNEQYF.

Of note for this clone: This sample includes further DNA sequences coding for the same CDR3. The CDR3 coding sequence is TGTGCCAGCAGCCTACTAGCGGGGGGTCGCTACGAGCAGTACTTC. Its translation is CASSLLAGGRYEQYF. The gene calls are TRBV6-5 and TRBJ2-7; 12 bases match TRBD2. V gave up 6 bases and J gave up 3 bases; unmatched junction bases: 6. The CDR3 has 15 residues. Germline values: CDR1 MNHEY, CDR2 SVGAGI.

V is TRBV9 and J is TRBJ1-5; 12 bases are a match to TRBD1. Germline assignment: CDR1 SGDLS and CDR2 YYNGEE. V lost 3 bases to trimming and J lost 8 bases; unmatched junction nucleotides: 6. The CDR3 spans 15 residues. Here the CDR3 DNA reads TGTGCCAGCAGCGCCGGGACAGGGGGCGAGAAGCCCCAGCATTTT. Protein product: CASSAGTGGEKPQHF.

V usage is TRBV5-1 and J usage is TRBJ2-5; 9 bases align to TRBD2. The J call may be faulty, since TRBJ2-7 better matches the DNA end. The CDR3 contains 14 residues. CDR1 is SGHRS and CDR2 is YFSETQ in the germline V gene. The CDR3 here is CASSLMQRGDEQYF. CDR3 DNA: TGCGCCAGCAGCTTGATGCAGCGGGGGGACGAGCAGTACTTC.

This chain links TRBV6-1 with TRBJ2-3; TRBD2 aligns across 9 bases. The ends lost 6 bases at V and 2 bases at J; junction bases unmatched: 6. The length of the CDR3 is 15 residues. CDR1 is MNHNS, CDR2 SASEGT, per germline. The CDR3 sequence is CASRTTSGNTDTQYF. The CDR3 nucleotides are TGTGCCAGCAGGACGACTAGCGGAAACACAGATACGCAGTATTTT.

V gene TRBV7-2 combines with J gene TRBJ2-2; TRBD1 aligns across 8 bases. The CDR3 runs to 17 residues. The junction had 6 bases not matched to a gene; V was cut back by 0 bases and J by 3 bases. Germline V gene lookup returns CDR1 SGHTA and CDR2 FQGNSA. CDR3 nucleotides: TGTGCCAGCAGCTTAGCGGCGGACAGGGTCTACACCGGGGAGCTGTTTTTT. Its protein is CASSLAADRVYTGELFF.

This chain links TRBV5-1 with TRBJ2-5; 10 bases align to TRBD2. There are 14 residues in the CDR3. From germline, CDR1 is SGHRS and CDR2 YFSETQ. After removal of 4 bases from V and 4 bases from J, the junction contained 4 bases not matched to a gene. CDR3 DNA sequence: TGCGCCAGCAGCCCTAGCGGGGGAACAGAGACCCAGTACTTC. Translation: CASSPSGGTETQYF.

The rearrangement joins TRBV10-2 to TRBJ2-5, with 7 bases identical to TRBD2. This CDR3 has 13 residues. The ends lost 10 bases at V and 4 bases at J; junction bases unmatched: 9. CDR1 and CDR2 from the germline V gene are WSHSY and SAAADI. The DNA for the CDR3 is TGCGCCACCGGAGCGGGGATCGTAGAGACCCAGTACTTC. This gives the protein CATGAGIVETQYF.

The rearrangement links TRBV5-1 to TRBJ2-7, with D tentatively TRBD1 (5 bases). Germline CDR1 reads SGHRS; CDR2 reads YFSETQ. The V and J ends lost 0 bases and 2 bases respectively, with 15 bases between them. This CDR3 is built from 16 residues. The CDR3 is CASSLAGRVLTYEQYF. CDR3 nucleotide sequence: TGCGCCAGCAGCTTGGCAGGCAGGGTTCTAACCTACGAGCAGTACTTC.

The chain's CDR3 is CASSYRRTGSGTGELFF. CDR3 bases: TGTGCCAGCAGCTATCGTAGGACAGGGTCGGGCACCGGGGAGCTGTTTTTT. The chain uses TRBV11-2 and TRBJ2-2; 8 bases match TRBD1. J gave up 4 bases and V 4 bases, and 11 bases lay outside the gene matches. The CDR3 sequence is 17 residues long. Germline V CDR1 and CDR2: SGHAT, FQNNGV.

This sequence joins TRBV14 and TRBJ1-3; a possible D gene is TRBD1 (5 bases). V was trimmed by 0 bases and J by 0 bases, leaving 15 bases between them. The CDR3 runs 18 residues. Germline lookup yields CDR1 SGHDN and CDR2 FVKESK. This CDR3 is CASSQDLGQGLSGNTIYF. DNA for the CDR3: TGTGCCAGCAGCCAAGATCTTGGGCAGGGTCTCTCTGGAAACACCATATATTTT.

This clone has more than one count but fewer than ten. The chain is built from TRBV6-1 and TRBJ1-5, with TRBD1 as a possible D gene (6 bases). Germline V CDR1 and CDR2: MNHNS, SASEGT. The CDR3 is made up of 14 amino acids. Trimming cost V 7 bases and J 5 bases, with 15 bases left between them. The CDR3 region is CASTNGQRYQPQHF. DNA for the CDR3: TGTGCCAGCACCAACGGACAGCGTTATCAGCCCCAGCATTTT.

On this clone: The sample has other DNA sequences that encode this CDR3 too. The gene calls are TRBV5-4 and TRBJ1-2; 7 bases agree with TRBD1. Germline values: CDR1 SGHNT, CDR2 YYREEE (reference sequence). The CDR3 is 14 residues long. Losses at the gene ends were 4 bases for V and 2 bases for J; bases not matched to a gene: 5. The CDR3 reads CASSPRGQNYGYTF. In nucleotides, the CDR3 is TGTGCCAGCAGCCCGCGGGGACAGAACTATGGCTACACCTTC.